The 32 T cell receptor beta chains listed next were all sequenced from one sample in a study of OX40 agonist ivuxolimab in advanced cancers. Using immunoSEQ multiplex PCR, the repertoire was profiled, and TCRdb retains in-frame clones only, with some absent. The sample lists 35,000 or so clones, roughly 80% occurring once. Specimen: CD4+ or CD8+ T cells sorted from blood, collected in a trial of the OX40 agonist ivuxolimab. The receptors here all came from an adult with an advanced solid tumor such as melanoma, head and neck, liver or kidney cancer.

The chain recombines TRBV27 with TRBJ2-1, with a tentative D call TRBD2 (6 bases). Germline V gene sequence: CDR1 MNHEY, CDR2 SMNVEV (reference sequence). The CDR3 loop spans 16 amino acids. V lost 1 base and J 8 bases, leaving 18 bases between the germline ends. The CDR3 spells CASSLFSGSIFDEQFF. CDR3 nucleotides: TGTGCCAGCAGTTTATTTTCCGGGAGTATATTTGATGAGCAGTTCTTC.

The chain couples TRBV7-9 to TRBJ2-1; tentatively, D is TRBD2 (6 bases). This CDR3 comprises 12 residues. V lost 1 base and J lost 10, with 8 bases in between. The germline V gene has CDR1 SEHNR and CDR2 FQNEAQ (reference sequence). This chain's CDR3 is CASSLGLAEQFF. DNA of the CDR3: TGTGCCAGCAGCTTAGGGCTAGCGGAGCAGTTCTTC. Full variable domain (rest looked up from reference TRBV7-9 and TRBJ2-1): DTGVSQNPRHKITKRGQNVTFRCDPISEHNRLYWYRQTLGQGPEFLTYFQNEAQLEKSRLLSDRFSAERPKGSFSTLEIQRTEQGDSAMYLCASSLGLAEQFFGPGTRLTVL.

This chain joins TRBV27 and TRBJ2-7; no reliable D call. V lost 3 bases to trimming and J lost 4 bases, with 7 bases between them. CDR1 is MNHEY and CDR2 is SMNVEV in the germline V gene (reference sequence). This CDR3 region has 12 residues. The CDR3 region has the DNA TGTGCCAGCAGTTTTCCGGGTTACGAGCAGTACTTC. Protein: CASSFPGYEQYF.

The chain links TRBV5-4 to TRBJ2-7, with D uncertain. This CDR3 contains 12 residues. Trimming shortened V by 4 bases and J by 6 bases, and 11 bases separated the two germline ends. Germline V gene sequence: CDR1 SGHNT, CDR2 YYREEE (reference sequence). The CDR3 is CASSAVRSEQYF. The CDR3 nucleotides are TGTGCCAGCAGCGCTGTTAGATCCGAGCAGTACTTC.

The chain recombines TRBV2 with TRBJ2-3; possibly TRBD2 for D (5 bases). V was pared by 2 bases and J by 4 bases, with 10 bases between. Germline loops: CDR1 SNHLY, CDR2 FYNNEI. The CDR3 sequence is 14 residues long. CDR3 DNA: TGTGCCAGCAGTGAACCGGGAATCCCAGATACGCAGTATTTT. As protein: CASSEPGIPDTQYF.

J is TRBJ1-4 and V is TRBV7-8; 7 bases fit TRBD1. Germline V lookup: CDR1 SGHVS, CDR2 FQNEAQ. The CDR3 loop spans 14 amino acids. Trimming cost V 5 bases and J 7 bases; bases outside gene matches: 7. The CDR3 DNA reads TGTGCCAGCAGCCCGGGGACAGTAAGTGAAAAACTGTTTTTT. Its translation: CASSPGTVSEKLFF.

The chain has TRBV7-2 and TRBJ1-4; D call uncertain. The CDR3 loop spans 15 amino acids. With 1 base removed from V and 5 bases from J, the gap between germline ends came to 11 bases. Looked up from germline, CDR1 is SGHTA and CDR2 is FQGNSA. In DNA form, the CDR3 reads TGTGCCAGCAGCTTAGGGGTCGGAGAAAATGAAAAACTGTTTTTT. Translated, it gives CASSLGVGENEKLFF.

This clone has only one observation. The rearrangement joins TRBV4-2 to TRBJ2-1; 14 bases agree with TRBD2. J was trimmed by 3 bases and V by 0 bases; bases with no gene match: 1. The CDR3 has 17 amino acids. In germline, CDR1 is LGHNA, CDR2 YNFKEQ. CDR3 coding DNA: TGTGCCAGCAGCCAAGAGACTAGCGGGGGGGACTACAATGAGCAGTTCTTC. This sequence encodes CASSQETSGGDYNEQFF.

The V and J genes are TRBV28 and TRBJ2-7; D remains unclear. V shed 3 bases and J shed 2 bases, with 14 bases lying between them. CDR1 is MDHEN and CDR2 is SYDVKM in the germline V gene. This CDR3 spans 15 amino acids. CDR3 amino acids: CASSFIRPPPYEQYF. The DNA of the CDR3 is TGTGCCAGCAGTTTTATTCGGCCACCCCCCTACGAGCAGTACTTC.

The V gene is TRBV4-3, the J gene TRBJ2-5; no definite D call. The CDR3 loop spans 15 amino acids. Germline-derived CDR1 and CDR2 are LGHNA and YSLEER. Trimming stripped 4 bases from V and 2 bases from J, with 14 bases between. The CDR3, as DNA: TGCGCCAGCAGCCTGGGGTCGGCCCCTCAAGAGACCCAGTACTTC. It encodes CASSLGSAPQETQYF.

Judged by abundance, this clone is medium-sized. The genes are TRBV7-9 and TRBJ2-7; D possibly matches TRBD1 or TRBD2 (5 bases each). V lost 5 bases, J lost 0 bases, and 11 bases lay in between. The CDR3 totals 14 residues. Germline-derived CDR1 and CDR2 are SEHNR and FQNEAQ (reference sequence). Here the CDR3 reads CASSRDPSSYEQYF. In nucleotides, the CDR3 is TGTGCCAGCAGCCGGGACCCGAGCTCCTACGAGCAGTACTTC. Full variable domain (rest looked up from reference TRBV7-9 and TRBJ2-7): DTGVSQNPRHKITKRGQNVTFRCDPISEHNRLYWYRQTLGQGPEFLTYFQNEAQLEKSRLLSDRFSAERPKGSFSTLEIQRTEQGDSAMYLCASSRDPSSYEQYFGPGTRLTVT.

The chain combines TRBV6-1 with TRBJ1-2; 9 bases are a match to TRBD1. CDR3 size: 15 residues. CDR1 is MNHNS and CDR2 is SASEGT in the germline V gene. With V trimmed by 5 bases and J by 2 bases, 6 bases remained unmatched. The CDR3 DNA reads TGTGCCAGCAGTACGGGACAGGGCCTCAACTATGGCTACACCTTC. This codes for CASSTGQGLNYGYTF.

The chain links TRBV28 to TRBJ2-7, with 11 positions matching TRBD1. Germline-derived CDR1 and CDR2 are MDHEN and SYDVKM. This CDR3 contains 12 residues. J lost 6 bases, V lost 11 bases, and 6 bases had no gene match. CDR3 in amino acids: CAGGTGGLEQYF. CDR3 bases: TGTGCCGGAGGGACAGGGGGTCTCGAGCAGTACTTC.

The chain carries TRBV7-8 and TRBJ2-1, with 10 bases identical to TRBD2. Trimming removed 2 bases from V and 8 bases from J; junction bases left unmatched: 9. The germline V gene encodes CDR1 SGHVS and CDR2 FQNEAQ. The CDR3 loop spans 16 amino acids. CDR3 sequence (DNA): TGTGCCAGCAGCTTATATGCTAGCGGGGGTCTCGATGAGCAGTTCTTC. It yields the protein CASSLYASGGLDEQFF.

The gene calls are TRBV7-2 and TRBJ1-2, with TRBD1 as a possible D gene (6 bases). The CDR3 has 15 amino acids. V was pared by 1 base and J by 2 bases, with 11 bases between. CDR1 and CDR2 from the germline V gene are SGHTA and FQGNSA. CDR3 amino acids: CASSLDSQGNYGYTF. The CDR3 nucleotides are TGTGCCAGCAGCTTAGACTCCCAGGGGAACTATGGCTACACCTTC.

Within the sample, this clone is medium-sized. For the CDR3, the DNA is TGTGCCAGCAGTAATCAATGGGAGGCCCCCTACGAGCAGTACTTC. Translating it yields CASSNQWEAPYEQYF. The V call is TRBV27, the J call TRBJ2-7, with a possible D match to TRBD2 (6 bases). Trimming removed 5 bases from V and 2 bases from J, with 16 bases in between. CDR1 and CDR2 from the germline V gene are MNHEY and SMNVEV (reference sequence). The CDR3 runs to 15 residues.

The chain joins TRBV12-5 to TRBJ1-2; D ambiguous. CDR1 is LGHNT, CDR2 FRNRAP, per germline. V lost 0 bases to trimming and J lost 8 bases, with 10 bases between them. The CDR3 runs to 13 residues. The CDR3 DNA follows: TGTGCTAGTGGTTTGGTCCTCCCGAGGGGCTACACCTTC. Amino acid sequence: CASGLVLPRGYTF.

This clone turned up a few times. The CDR3 nucleotides are TGTGCCAGCAGTGGACCGTCCTACGAGCAGTACTTC. Its protein is CASSGPSYEQYF. The chain recombines TRBV7-6 with TRBJ2-7; D gene uncertain. The CDR3 spans 12 residues. V was cut by 6 bases and J by 1 base, with 7 bases left in between. Germline V gene sequence: CDR1 SGHVS, CDR2 FNYEAQ.

The rearrangement links TRBV20-1 to TRBJ1-2; D possibly corresponds to TRBD1 (5 bases). The CDR3 has 11 amino acids. Germline CDR1 and CDR2: DFQATT and SNEGSKA (reference sequence). Trimming stripped 6 bases from V and 8 bases from J, with 13 bases between. CDR3 bases: TGCAGTGCCCCGGTGGGGGACGGCTACACCTTC. As protein: CSAPVGDGYTF.

This clone was recorded only once. The V and J genes are TRBV4-1 and TRBJ2-1; D assignment may be TRBD1 or TRBD2 (5 bases each). Deletions cut 0 bases from V and 9 bases from J, with 9 bases between. The CDR3 covers 13 residues. Germline values: CDR1 MGHRA, CDR2 YSYEKL. DNA of the CDR3: TGCGCCAGCAGCCAAGAGGGGGTGGGTGAGCAGTTCTTC. This gives the protein CASSQEGVGEQFF.

The J gene is TRBJ2-3, the V gene TRBV4-3, with D unclear. CDR3 size: 12 residues. V lost 1 base and J lost 6, with 5 bases in between. CDR1 is LGHNA and CDR2 is YSLEER in the germline V gene. In DNA form, the CDR3 reads TGCGCCAGCAGCCAAGGGTTGGATACGCAGTATTTT. This translates into CASSQGLDTQYF.

By share, this clone ranks as medium-sized (0.01 to 0.1%). This chain links TRBV5-1 with TRBJ1-4, with a weak D call TRBD1 (6 bases). The germline V gene encodes CDR1 SGHRS and CDR2 YFSETQ. CDR3 size: 15 residues. Trimming shortened V by 4 bases and J by 8 bases, and 18 bases separated the two germline ends. CDR3 coding DNA: TGCGCCAGCAGCCCCTATCAGGACAGCGACGAAAAACTGTTTTTT. Its protein product is CASSPYQDSDEKLFF.

The DNA of the CDR3 is TGTGCCAGCAGCGTAGGTTGGGCGGGGGACACTGAAGCTTTCTTT. Translation: CASSVGWAGDTEAFF. The chain is built from TRBV9 and TRBJ1-1; perhaps TRBD1 as D (5 bases). CDR1 SGDLS and CDR2 YYNGEE come from the germline V gene. The CDR3 contains 15 residues. V lost 0 bases and J 3 bases, leaving 12 bases between the germline ends.

The chain is built from TRBV5-5 and TRBJ2-7; D gene ambiguous. Per germline, CDR1 SGHKS and CDR2 YYEKEE (reference sequence). With 0 bases removed from V and 6 bases from J, the gap between germline ends came to 13 bases. CDR3 length: 14 residues. In DNA form, the CDR3 reads TGTGCCAGCAGCTTGGGGGTGGGATTACTCGAGCAGTACTTC. Protein: CASSLGVGLLEQYF.

The V and J genes are TRBV18 and TRBJ2-2; possibly TRBD2 for D (6 bases). This CDR3 comprises 16 residues. Germline CDR1 is KGHSH and CDR2 is LQKENI. Trimming pared 3 bases from V and 6 bases from J, leaving 17 bases between. In DNA, the CDR3 is TGTGCCAGCTCACCGCGTGGAGGGGATTTTCCCGGGGAGCTGTTTTTT. Translation: CASSPRGGDFPGELFF.

The rearrangement uses TRBV28 and TRBJ1-2, with no clear D. Germline V gene sequence: CDR1 MDHEN, CDR2 SYDVKM. This CDR3 comprises 12 residues. V was clipped by 10 bases and J by 0 bases, with 9 bases between them. The CDR3 DNA is TGTGCCATCCGAGGACCTAACTATGGCTACACCTTC. Protein: CAIRGPNYGYTF.

Ten or more counts support this clone. Other DNA sequences from this sample encode an identical CDR3 as well. The V gene is TRBV6-1, the J gene TRBJ1-2, with TRBD1 matching over 8 bases. Trimming removed 6 bases from V and 2 bases from J; junction bases left unmatched: 8. In germline, CDR1 is MNHNS, CDR2 SASEGT. The CDR3 contains 15 residues. CDR3 region: CASRVGQGPNYGYTF. CDR3 bases: TGTGCCAGCAGGGTCGGACAGGGACCCAACTATGGCTACACCTTC.

The CDR3 sequence: CASSQVPGQQETQYF. The CDR3 nucleotides read TGTGCCAGCAGCCAAGTACCTGGACAGCAAGAGACCCAGTACTTC. The chain recombines TRBV4-2 with TRBJ2-5, with a possible D match to TRBD1 (6 bases). Trimming pared 1 base from V and 2 bases from J, leaving 11 bases between. The CDR3 runs to 15 residues. From germline, CDR1 is LGHNA and CDR2 YNFKEQ.

The gene calls are TRBV5-1 and TRBJ2-1; 14 bases match TRBD2. The trim removed 4 bases at V and 1 base at J, leaving 4 bases unmatched. The CDR3 sequence is 17 residues long. Looked up from germline, CDR1 is SGHRS and CDR2 is YFSETQ. CDR3 residues: CASSGLAGGTSYNEQFF. Written as DNA, the CDR3 is TGCGCCAGCAGCGGACTAGCGGGAGGAACATCCTACAATGAGCAGTTCTTC. Using reference TRBV5-1 and TRBJ2-1 for the parts outside the CDR3, the full variable domain is KAGVTQTPRYLIKTRGQQVTLSCSPISGHRSVSWYQQTPGQGLQFLFEYFSETQRNKGNFPGRFSGRQFSNSRSEMNVSTLELGDSALYLCASSGLAGGTSYNEQFFGPGTRLTVL.

The chain links TRBV29-1 to TRBJ2-7; TRBD2 might be the D (5 bases). With 0 bases removed from V and 6 bases from J, the gap between germline ends came to 9 bases. Germline V gene data show CDR1 as SQVTM and CDR2 as ANQGSEA. The CDR3 extends over 12 amino acids. The CDR3 DNA reads TGCAGCGTTGAAGAAGGCGGAGGCGAGCAGTACTTC. It encodes CSVEEGGGEQYF.

This clone was seen more than once but under ten times. The CDR3, as DNA: TGTGCCAGCAGCGTAGGTCGCGGCGGTGAGGATCGGCGGTACTTC. It translates to CASSVGRGGEDRRYF. This chain connects TRBV9 to TRBJ2-4, with D unclear. Trimming removed 0 bases at V and 15 bases at J, with 22 bases between. Germline V gene sequence: CDR1 SGDLS, CDR2 YYNGEE. The CDR3 sequence is 15 residues long.

The chain uses TRBV29-1 and TRBJ2-1, with D possibly being TRBD1 (5 bases). This CDR3 contains 13 residues. Germline lookup yields CDR1 SQVTM and CDR2 ANQGSEA. The V gene lost 2 bases and the J gene lost 6 bases, with 11 bases spanning the gap. This CDR3 is CSVERDRVNEQFF. The CDR3 nucleotides read TGCAGCGTTGAACGCGACAGAGTCAATGAGCAGTTCTTC.